This is a list of T cell receptor beta chains from one sample in a study of siplizumab effects on memory and regulatory T cells. Using immunoSEQ multiplex PCR, the repertoire was profiled, and TCRdb retains in-frame clones only, with some absent. Among about 40,000 clones listed, around 92% were seen once. The sample comprised naive CD4+ T cells sorted from blood. These receptors came from a human donor in good health. Each CDR3 is given with its conserved first and last residue. D genes are given only for firm matches. Not every row has a clone size; where given, it reads once, few, many or a size class.

d_call	clone_size	j_call	v_call	cdr3_aa	cdr3_nt
.	.	TRBJ2-7	TRBV19	CATKQTGTSYEQYF	TGTGCCACCAAACAGACCGGGACCTCGTACGAGCAGTACTTC
.	.	TRBJ2-5	TRBV19	CASSLGETQYF	TGTGCCAGTAGTCTGGGAGAGACCCAGTACTTC
.	.	TRBJ2-2	TRBV5-8	CASTRRSGQKNTGELFF	TGTGCCAGCACCCGTCGGAGCGGACAAAAGAACACCGGGGAGCTGTTTTTT
.	.	TRBJ1-5	TRBV6-1	CASSEQYNQPQHF	TGTGCCAGCAGTGAACAGTACAATCAGCCCCAGCATTTT
TRBD1	.	TRBJ1-2	TRBV2	CASRPQGAAGYTF	TGTGCCAGCAGACCCCAGGGGGCGGCCGGCTACACCTTC
.	.	TRBJ2-7	TRBV10-3	CAISGLGIGGEQYF	TGTGCCATCAGTGGGTTGGGAATAGGAGGCGAGCAGTACTTC
.	.	TRBJ2-1	TRBV2	CASTLGLREQFF	TGTGCCAGCACCTTGGGACTCCGGGAGCAGTTCTTC
.	.	TRBJ2-5	TRBV5-1	CASSTRTRGRAGETQYF	TGCGCCAGCAGCACCCGAACGAGGGGGAGGGCCGGGGAGACCCAGTACTTC
TRBD1	.	TRBJ2-5	TRBV4-1	CASSPGTVQETQYF	TGCGCCAGCAGCCCCGGGACAGTTCAAGAGACCCAGTACTTC
.	.	TRBJ1-5	TRBV7-9	CASSLDGRGAQPQHF	TGTGCCAGCAGCTTAGACGGCAGGGGTGCACAGCCCCAGCATTTT
TRBD1	.	TRBJ2-3	TRBV7-9	CASSRGTGVEDTQYF	TGTGCCAGCAGCCGCGGGACAGGGGTTGAGGATACGCAGTATTTT
TRBD2	.	TRBJ2-7	TRBV5-1	CASSLEAGGSYEQYF	TGCGCCAGCAGCTTGGAAGCGGGGGGATCCTACGAGCAGTACTTC
TRBD2	.	TRBJ2-3	TRBV11-1	CASSSGTSTDTQYF	TGTGCCAGCAGCTCCGGGACTAGTACAGATACGCAGTATTTT
TRBD2	.	TRBJ2-1	TRBV10-3	CAISDSLAGGRDEQFF	TGTGCCATCAGTGACAGTTTGGCGGGGGGGCGCGATGAGCAGTTCTTC
.	.	TRBJ2-7	TRBV5-1	CASSLAGSYEQYF	TGCGCCAGCAGCTTGGCCGGGAGCTACGAGCAGTACTTC
.	.	TRBJ1-4	TRBV6-5	CASSRSGEKLFF	TGTGCCAGCAGCAGAAGCGGTGAAAAACTGTTTTTT
TRBD1	.	TRBJ2-5	TRBV19	CATGQGGLQETQYF	TGTGCCACCGGACAGGGAGGCTTACAAGAGACCCAGTACTTC
.	.	TRBJ1-5	TRBV18	CASSPGSNQPQHF	TGTGCCAGTTCCCCGGGCTCCAATCAGCCCCAGCATTTT
.	.	TRBJ2-4	TRBV7-6	CASSLYQNIQYF	TGTGCCAGCAGCTTATACCAAAACATTCAGTACTTC
TRBD2	.	TRBJ2-3	TRBV10-3	CAISESSGGPHTQYF	TGTGCCATCAGTGAGTCTAGCGGGGGGCCTCATACGCAGTATTTT
.	few	TRBJ1-1	TRBV30	CAWRLWGEAFF	TGTGCCTGGAGGTTGTGGGGTGAAGCTTTCTTT
.	.	TRBJ2-3	TRBV11-2	CASSLDGLITDTQYF	TGTGCCAGCAGCTTAGATGGACTGATCACAGATACGCAGTATTTT
TRBD1	.	TRBJ2-1	TRBV6-5	CASRGRDRVYNEQFF	TGTGCCAGCAGGGGCCGGGACAGGGTTTACAATGAGCAGTTCTTC
.	few	TRBJ1-3	TRBV11-2	CASSLAGNTIYF	TGTGCCAGCAGCTTAGCCGGAAACACCATATATTTT
TRBD2	once	TRBJ2-3	TRBV2	CASSEAGGPDTQYF	TGTGCCAGCAGTGAGGCGGGAGGGCCGGATACGCAGTATTTT
.	.	TRBJ1-6	TRBV7-2	CAGSGRERSPLHF	TGTGCCGGCAGTGGAAGGGAACGTTCACCCCTCCACTTT
.	.	TRBJ1-1	TRBV19	CASRTQGAAEAFF	TGTGCCAGTAGAACTCAGGGCGCCGCTGAAGCTTTCTTT
.	.	TRBJ2-1	TRBV11-3	CASSSGLPGGNEQFF	TGTGCCAGCAGCTCGGGACTCCCAGGGGGGAATGAGCAGTTCTTC
.	.	TRBJ1-1	TRBV5-1	CASSLEVGISEAFF	TGCGCCAGCAGCTTGGAAGTGGGGATCTCTGAAGCTTTCTTT
TRBD1	once	TRBJ1-5	TRBV5-4	CASSFRGQGAMNQPQHF	TGTGCCAGCAGCTTCAGGGGGCAGGGGGCGATGAATCAGCCCCAGCATTTT
.	.	TRBJ2-2	TRBV6-5	CASSRGQSAGELFF	TGTGCCAGCAGCCGAGGACAGTCTGCGGGGGAGCTGTTTTTT
TRBD2	once	TRBJ2-5	TRBV2	CASSEQTSGGETQYF	TGTGCCAGCAGTGAGCAGACTAGCGGGGGAGAGACCCAGTACTTC
TRBD2	.	TRBJ2-3	TRBV5-5	CASGLAGGTDTQYF	TGTGCCAGCGGTCTAGCGGGGGGCACAGATACGCAGTATTTT
.	.	TRBJ1-3	TRBV6-5	CASRRDQGTGNTIYF	TGTGCCAGCAGGAGGGATCAAGGCACTGGAAACACCATATATTTT
.	once	TRBJ2-5	TRBV27	CASSSLLGTQYF	TGTGCCAGCAGTTCACTCCTGGGGACCCAGTACTTC
TRBD2	.	TRBJ2-4	TRBV30	CAFLRRTSGVAKNIQYF	TGTGCTTTTCTCCGAAGGACTAGCGGGGTAGCCAAAAACATTCAGTACTTC
TRBD2	.	TRBJ2-5	TRBV4-2	CASSQDRTSGRETQYF	TGTGCCAGCAGCCAAGATCGGACTAGCGGTCGGGAGACCCAGTACTTC
.	.	TRBJ1-3	TRBV21-1	CASSKGFDQSRWGQGRRAGNTIYF	TGTGCCAGCAGCAAAGGATTCGATCAATCTCGTTGGGGACAGGGACGAAGGGCTGGAAACACCATATATTTT
.	.	TRBJ2-3	TRBV7-2	CASSLVGTDTQYF	TGTGCCAGCAGCTTAGTTGGCACAGATACGCAGTATTTT
.	.	TRBJ2-3	TRBV15	CATSYRVTDTQYF	TGTGCCACCAGTTACAGGGTAACAGATACGCAGTATTTT
.	.	TRBJ1-5	TRBV4-1	CASSQIDLNQPQHF	TGCGCCAGCAGCCAAATCGATCTCAATCAGCCCCAGCATTTT